The rows below give T cell receptor beta chains drawn from one sample of a study of blood T cells in healthy people across ages. TCRdb analysed the 5' RACE reads with MiXCR anew, one entry per CDR3 protein. This table holds 1.2 million to 1.5 million distinct CDR3 sequences, roughly 59% found once. Sequencing used blood. The receptor source for this set is a man younger than 35 in good health. Both conserved end residues are part of each CDR3. D genes are given only for firm matches. Size tells how often a clone was seen (once, few, many) or the class of an expanded clone, and some rows leave it out.

-,TRBV4-2,TRBJ1-6,-,CASSQEAWETHSPLHF,TGTGCCAGCAGCCAAGAGGCCTGGGAAACTCATTCACCCCTCCACTTT
few,TRBV13,TRBJ2-7,-,CASSLGTGLTKQYF,TGTGCCAGCAGCTTAGGAACAGGGCTTACGAAGCAGTACTTC
few,TRBV3-1,TRBJ2-7,TRBD2,CASSQEGGPPAQQYF,TGTGCCAGCAGCCAAGAGGGAGGGCCCCCTGCCCAGCAGTACTTC
-,TRBV5-6,TRBJ2-3,TRBD2,CASSPQGLAGSAQYF,TGTGCCAGCAGCCCACAAGGACTAGCGGGATCTGCGCAGTATTTT
-,TRBV6-6,TRBJ2-3,TRBD1,CASSYMDRITDTQYF,TGTGCCAGCAGTTACATGGACAGGATAACAGATACGCAGTATTTT
-,TRBV6-6,TRBJ1-2,TRBD1,CASSKDGTAGAVSHGYTF,TGTGCCAGCAGTAAAGATGGGACAGCCGGTGCCGTCTCCCATGGCTACACCTTC
-,TRBV4-2,TRBJ1-1,-,CASSQEIGGEGKNTEAFF,TGTGCCAGCAGCCAAGAAATAGGGGGGGAGGGGAAGAACACTGAAGCTTTCTTT
once,TRBV10-2,TRBJ2-7,-,CASSDRRSDRYEQYF,TGCGCCAGCAGTGACCGAAGGTCAGATCGATACGAGCAGTACTTC
few,TRBV27,TRBJ2-1,TRBD2,CASSRGASGRNEQFF,TGTGCCAGCAGTCGCGGGGCTAGCGGGAGAAATGAGCAGTTCTTC
once,TRBV2,TRBJ2-7,TRBD2,CASTDSGRGREYF,TGTGCCAGCACCGATAGCGGGAGGGGTCGGGAGTACTTC
once,TRBV7-2,TRBJ1-2,-,CASSKVGQGYGYTF,TGTGCCAGCAGCAAAGTGGGTCAGGGCTATGGCTACACCTTC
-,TRBV6-1,TRBJ1-2,TRBD1,CASSETGAGGYTF,TGTGCCAGCAGCGAAACAGGGGCTGGGGGCTACACCTTC
once,TRBV7-9,TRBJ2-5,-,CASSHTGSGETQYF,TGTGCCAGCAGCCATACAGGGTCGGGGGAGACCCAGTACTTC
few,TRBV4-1,TRBJ2-1,TRBD1,CASSQISGGNEQFF,TGCGCCAGCAGCCAGATATCAGGGGGTAATGAGCAGTTCTTC
once,TRBV7-8,TRBJ2-2,-,CASSAKNTGELFF,TGTGCCAGCAGCGCCAAGAACACCGGGGAGCTGTTTTTT
-,TRBV5-6,TRBJ1-5,-,CASSLLRGSGNQPQHF,TGTGCCAGCAGCTTGTTACGAGGGTCTGGCAATCAGCCCCAGCATTTT
-,TRBV21-1,TRBJ1-6,-,CASSTGTGPRSPLHF,TGTGCCAGCAGCACTGGGACAGGGCCACGTTCACCCCTCCACTTT
-,TRBV20-1,TRBJ1-1,TRBD1,CSAIPGQWVNTEAFF,TGCAGTGCTATACCGGGACAGTGGGTGAACACTGAAGCTTTCTTT
-,TRBV6-2/TRBV6-3,TRBJ1-2,-,CASSYAGDYGYTF,TGTGCCAGCAGTTACGCAGGAGACTATGGCTACACCTTC
-,TRBV29-1,TRBJ2-7,-,CSVDHGGEQYF,TGCAGCGTTGATCATGGGGGGGAGCAGTACTTC
-,TRBV18,TRBJ1-1,-,CASSLPPMNTEAFF,TGTGCCAGCTCACTCCCCCCAATGAACACTGAAGCTTTCTTT
-,TRBV25-1,TRBJ2-7,TRBD2,CASSESASGGQYEQYF,TGTGCCAGCAGTGAATCAGCTAGCGGGGGGCAGTACGAGCAGTACTTC
-,TRBV29-1,TRBJ2-1,-,CSVELDRRNEQFF,TGCAGCGTTGAACTAGATAGACGCAATGAGCAGTTCTTC
-,TRBV7-9,TRBJ1-2,TRBD1,CASSLQTGNYGYTF,TGTGCCAGCAGCCTACAGACAGGGAACTATGGCTACACCTTC
-,TRBV14,TRBJ2-7,TRBD1,CASSSGTGGSSYEQYF,TGTGCCAGCAGCTCCGGGACAGGGGGGAGCTCCTACGAGCAGTACTTC
-,TRBV6-5,TRBJ2-1,-,CASRNAVYEQFF,TGTGCCAGCAGAAACGCTGTCTACGAGCAGTTCTTC
few,TRBV10-3,TRBJ1-4,-,CAISESGAYLFF,TGTGCCATCAGTGAGTCAGGAGCATACTTGTTTTTT
once,TRBV5-6,TRBJ1-2,-,CASSVQGMGYGYTF,TGTGCCAGCAGCGTACAGGGCATGGGCTATGGCTACACCTTC
-,TRBV6-2/TRBV6-3,TRBJ2-1,-,CASVGAEFYNEQFF,TGTGCCAGTGTGGGAGCGGAGTTCTACAATGAGCAGTTCTTC
-,TRBV10-3,TRBJ2-3,TRBD2,CAISEPGFLAGLTDTQYF,TGTGCCATCAGTGAGCCGGGTTTTCTAGCGGGATTAACAGATACGCAGTATTTT
-,TRBV12-3/TRBV12-4,TRBJ2-2,-,CASSLGDSNTGELFF,TGTGCCAGCAGTTTAGGCGATAGCAACACCGGGGAGCTGTTTTTT
-,TRBV5-6,TRBJ1-5,-,CASSLRDTHQPQHF,TGTGCCAGCAGCTTGAGGGACACTCATCAGCCCCAGCATTTT
-,TRBV4-1,TRBJ2-1,TRBD2,CASSHVTSDREQFF,TGCGCCAGCAGCCACGTTACTAGCGATCGTGAGCAGTTCTTC